A selection of T cell receptor beta chains follows, all from one sample in a study of beta chain features in type 1 diabetes. Assay used: immunoSEQ multiplex PCR; TCRdb lists only in-frame clones, some missing. The table has under 800,000 clones, around a sixth seen once. Sequenced: naive CD4+ T cells from blood. These TCRs come from a man younger than 30 in good health. Both conserved end residues are part of each CDR3. A D gene is named only where the DNA matches it firmly. The listing skips clone size in some rows; elsewhere it reads once, few, many or a size class.

>TRBJ2-1|.|TRBV7-2|.
CASSLNSRINEQFF
TGTGCCAGCAGCTTAAATTCCCGGATCAATGAGCAGTTCTTC
>TRBJ2-3|.|TRBV6-5|.
CASSYDLKAGTDTQYF
TGTGCCAGCAGTTACGATTTGAAAGCGGGCACAGATACGCAGTATTTT
>TRBJ2-1|.|TRBV10-3|TRBD1
CAISEQGAGSREQFF
TGTGCCATCAGTGAACAGGGGGCAGGATCGCGCGAGCAGTTCTTC
>TRBJ2-7|.|TRBV18|TRBD1
CASSPAGTGSYEQYF
TGTGCCAGCTCACCAGCCGGGACAGGGTCCTACGAGCAGTACTTC
>TRBJ2-2|few|TRBV15|.
CATSRARGRVGELFF
TGTGCCACCAGCAGAGCCCGGGGGCGCGTCGGGGAGCTGTTTTTT
>TRBJ1-4|few|TRBV7-9|.
CASSSKWGRNEKLFF
TGTGCCAGCAGCTCCAAGTGGGGGCGCAATGAAAAACTGTTTTTT
>TRBJ2-1|.|TRBV9|TRBD1
CASSVRSTGGDEQFF
TGTGCCAGCAGCGTCCGCAGCACAGGGGGCGATGAGCAGTTCTTC
>TRBJ2-6|few|TRBV6-5|.
CASTSGANVLTF
TGTGCCAGTACAAGTGGGGCCAACGTCCTGACTTTC
>TRBJ2-2|.|TRBV19|TRBD2
CASARTSGNTGELFF
TGTGCCAGTGCCCGGACTAGCGGGAACACCGGGGAGCTGTTTTTT
>TRBJ2-3|.|TRBV4-3|.
CASSQEGLSPAGNTQYF
TGCGCCAGCAGCCAAGAGGGTTTGAGCCCGGCGGGAAATACGCAGTATTTT
>TRBJ2-5|.|TRBV5-4|.
CASSLVRKETQYF
TGTGCCAGCAGCTTGGTGAGAAAGGAGACCCAGTACTTC
>TRBJ2-5|.|TRBV7-9|.
CASSLGRNAAGTQYF
TGTGCCAGCAGCTTAGGACGGAACGCCGCGGGGACCCAGTACTTC
>TRBJ2-3|few|TRBV21-1|.
CASESSGTSGSAADTQYF
TGTGCCAGCGAGAGTTCCGGGACTAGCGGGAGTGCGGCAGATACGCAGTATTTT
>TRBJ1-2|.|TRBV5-4|TRBD1
CASSGDREGYTF
TGTGCCAGCAGCGGGGACAGGGAAGGCTACACCTTC
>TRBJ2-2|.|TRBV7-9|.
CASSRTTGELFF
TGTGCCAGCAGCCGTACTACCGGGGAGCTGTTTTTT
>TRBJ2-1|.|TRBV18|.
CASSPRESSYNEQFF
TGTGCCAGCTCACCTCGGGAAAGTTCCTACAATGAGCAGTTCTTC
>TRBJ1-1|few|TRBV28|.
CASIATEAFF
TGTGCCAGCATTGCCACTGAAGCTTTCTTT
>TRBJ1-2|few|TRBV5-1|TRBD1
CASSPGQDSYGYTF
TGCGCCAGCAGCCCAGGACAGGACTCCTATGGCTACACCTTC
>TRBJ2-1|.|TRBV29-1|TRBD2
CSVTSGRAPSYNEQFF
TGCAGCGTTACTAGCGGGAGGGCCCCTTCCTACAATGAGCAGTTCTTC
>TRBJ2-6|.|TRBV19|TRBD1
CASRTGGNSGANVLTF
TGTGCCAGTAGGACAGGGGGAAATTCTGGGGCCAACGTCCTGACTTTC
>TRBJ1-4|.|TRBV7-2|.
CASSLRTNEKLFF
TGTGCCAGCAGCTTACGAACTAATGAAAAACTGTTTTTT
>TRBJ2-4|.|TRBV28|.
CASQGLAKNIQYF
TGTGCCAGCCAGGGGCTAGCCAAAAACATTCAGTACTTC
>TRBJ2-7|few|TRBV21-1|.
CASSFTLAMKPYEQYF
TGTGCCAGCAGCTTTACACTAGCGATGAAACCATACGAGCAGTACTTC
>TRBJ2-7|few|TRBV5-1|TRBD1
CASSPGRTGWNEQYF
TGCGCCAGCAGCCCTGGGCGGACAGGATGGAACGAGCAGTACTTC
>TRBJ1-4|few|TRBV15|TRBD1
CATSRPSPGQGNEKLFF
TGTGCCACCAGCAGACCGTCCCCGGGACAGGGGAATGAAAAACTGTTTTTT
>TRBJ2-7|.|TRBV19|TRBD2
CASRTGTSLHEQYF
TGTGCCAGTAGGACCGGGACTAGCCTCCACGAGCAGTACTTC
>TRBJ1-2|.|TRBV19|.
CATHEGMGLYGYTF
TGTGCCACTCATGAGGGGATGGGGCTCTATGGCTACACCTTC
>TRBJ1-1|.|TRBV9|.
CASSVGAGKGNTEAFF
TGTGCCAGCAGCGTAGGTGCAGGAAAGGGGAACACTGAAGCTTTCTTT
>TRBJ2-5|.|TRBV28|.
CAARQWVAETQYF
TGTGCCGCACGTCAATGGGTGGCCGAGACCCAGTACTTC
>TRBJ1-5|few|TRBV2|TRBD1
CASRGTGGNQPQHF
TGTGCCAGCAGGGGTACAGGGGGCAATCAGCCCCAGCATTTT
>TRBJ1-3|few|TRBV30|.
CAWSVGQPYSGNTIYF
TGTGCCTGGAGTGTTGGACAGCCATACTCTGGAAACACCATATATTTT
>TRBJ2-5|.|TRBV5-1|.
CASSLVTGKGETQYF
TGCGCCAGCAGCTTGGTTACGGGGAAAGGGGAGACCCAGTACTTC
>TRBJ2-3|few|TRBV7-3|TRBD2
CASSLTSGVTDTQYF
TGTGCCAGCAGCTTGACTAGCGGGGTCACAGATACGCAGTATTTT
>TRBJ1-2|few|TRBV4-3|.
CASSQDQVNGYGYTF
TGCGCCAGCAGCCAAGATCAAGTGAATGGCTATGGCTACACCTTC
>TRBJ2-2|few|TRBV5-4|TRBD2
CASSLVSGANTGELFF
TGTGCCAGCAGCTTGGTGAGCGGGGCAAACACCGGGGAGCTGTTTTTT
>TRBJ1-6|.|TRBV19|.
CASSMGGPGSSYNSPLHF
TGTGCCAGTAGTATGGGGGGTCCAGGGAGCTCCTATAATTCACCCCTCCACTTT
>TRBJ2-3|.|TRBV9|.
CASSVEVNTQYF
TGTGCCAGCAGCGTAGAGGTGAATACGCAGTATTTT
>TRBJ1-2|.|TRBV2|.
CASSGANYGYTF
TGTGCCAGCAGTGGGGCTAACTATGGCTACACCTTC
>TRBJ2-7|few|TRBV27|TRBD2
CASRLAGVHEQYF
TGTGCCAGCAGACTAGCGGGAGTTCACGAGCAGTACTTC
>TRBJ1-1|.|TRBV29-1|.
CSVSDSYTEAFF
TGCAGCGTTTCCGACAGTTACACTGAAGCTTTCTTT
>TRBJ1-2|.|TRBV6-1|.
CASSEIGRAYGYTF
TGTGCCAGCAGTGAAATTGGCAGGGCCTATGGCTACACCTTC
>TRBJ1-6|few|TRBV6-6|.
CASSYSEAAPPLHF
TGTGCCAGCAGTTACTCGGAGGCGGCCCCACCCCTCCACTTT
>TRBJ1-5|few|TRBV10-3|.
CAISDRGLGVGNQPQHF
TGTGCCATCAGTGATCGGGGGCTAGGGGTTGGCAATCAGCCCCAGCATTTT
>TRBJ2-3|.|TRBV7-3|.
CASSSKGRDTQYF
TGTGCCAGCAGCTCAAAGGGACGCGATACGCAGTATTTT
>TRBJ1-2|few|TRBV7-7|.
CASSLFAKIEPYYGYTF
TGTGCTAGCAGCTTATTTGCTAAAATCGAGCCATACTATGGCTACACCTTC